Listed here are 21 T cell receptor beta chains from one sample, sequenced in a study of T cells in women clearing cervical HPV infection (dated by TCRdb to the late 2010s). Libraries came from the immunoSEQ multiplex PCR assay. TCRdb obtained this table from immuneACCESS and retained in-frame rearrangements with V and J assigned. These tables miss some clones; where compared with another copy, unresolved V genes account for less than half of the shortfall, and the remainder is unexplained. The table held for this sample gives about 41,000 clones. The ten biggest clones cover 7.6% of the sample. Sample: blood buffy coat. The receptors originated from a woman between 18 and 75 years old with a cervical HPV16 infection that either progressed to CIN3+ or cleared (not recorded which).

Turning to this clone: The CDR3 is cut off 3 residues early in the read; its end comes from the germline J gene. The J gene is TRBJ2-7, the V gene TRBV4-1; no reliable D call. CDR1 is MGHRA and CDR2 is YSYEKL in the germline V gene. Between the trimmed V and J ends, which lost 2 bases and 0 bases, there was a span of 11 bases. CDR3 length equals 15 residues. The CDR3 DNA, read in part, is TGCGCCAGCAGCCAAAGCCGAGTATCCTCCTACGAG. This encodes CASSQSRVSSYE. The CDR3 in its entirety is CASSQSRVSSYEQYF.

This CDR3 reads CASSLALAGTDTQYF. CDR3 DNA (partial): TGTGCCAGCAGCTTAGCTCTAGCGGGCACAGATACG. The chain couples TRBV7-2 to TRBJ2-3, with 7 bases that match TRBD2. The sequenced fragment ends 3 residues before the CDR3 boundary, so the rest is inferred from the germline J gene. CDR1 and CDR2 (germline): SGHTA, FQGNSA. The CDR3 runs 15 residues. Trimming removed 0 bases from V and 1 base from J; junction bases left unmatched: 1.

Regarding this clone: The observed sequence ends 3 residues before the CDR3 terminus, with the missing tail filled in from the germline J gene. The rearrangement links TRBV2 to TRBJ2-2, with 9 bases matching TRBD2. The germline gives CDR1 SNHLY, CDR2 FYNNEI. This CDR3 has 16 amino acids. Trimming took 2 bases from V and 6 from J; bases not matched to a gene: 7. CDR3 DNA (partial): TGTGCCAGCAGTGAATACCCGGGACTAGCCGCCGGGGAG. The encoded protein is CASSEYPGLAAGE. In full, the CDR3 is CASSEYPGLAAGELFF. Drawing the rest from reference TRBV2 and TRBJ2-2, the complete variable domain is EPEVTQTPSHQVTQMGQEVILRCVPISNHLYFYWYRQILGQKVEFLVSFYNNEISEKSEIFDDQFSVERPDGSNFTLKIRSTKLEDSAMYFCASSEYPGLAAGELFFGEGSRLTVL.

This clone is classed as medium-sized by frequency. The CDR3 goes on 3 residues after the read ends, and that part is filled in from the germline J gene. This chain connects TRBV29-1 to TRBJ2-2; no clear D. This CDR3 has 16 residues. Trimming stripped 4 bases from V and 0 bases from J, with 15 bases between. Germline V gene lookup returns CDR1 SQVTM and CDR2 ANQGSEA. The CDR3 DNA, read in part, is TGCAGCGTTGTCCCGGCAGGCTATGCGAACACCGGGGAG. It is translated as CSVVPAGYANTGE. The entire CDR3 protein reads CSVVPAGYANTGELFF.

About this clone: The read ends 3 residues shy of where the CDR3 ends; the end is completed using the germline J gene. This chain joins TRBV12-3 or TRBV12-4 and TRBJ2-1, with TRBD2 matching over 7 bases. V shed 1 base and J 6 bases; nucleotides not matched to a gene: 9. This CDR3 is built from 16 residues. The sequenced CDR3 bases are TGTGCCAGCAGTTTAGTGGCTAGCGGACCCCTCAATGAG. Amino acids: CASSLVASGPLNE. The complete CDR3 sequence is CASSLVASGPLNEQFF.

Concerning this clone: The sequenced fragment ends 3 residues before the CDR3 boundary, so the rest is inferred from the germline J gene. V gene TRBV5-1 combines with J gene TRBJ1-2; D remains unclear. Germline V CDR1 and CDR2: SGHRS, YFSETQ. The germline V and J ends were trimmed by 0 bases and 5 bases, with 11 bases remaining between them. This CDR3 region has 14 residues. CDR3 loop: CASSLGAGYYGYTF. The CDR3 bases that were read are TGCGCCAGCAGCTTGGGGGCAGGTTATTATGGC.

About this clone itself: The CDR3 end falls 3 residues outside the read, so it is completed with the germline J gene. The chain couples TRBV5-1 to TRBJ1-4; D is ambiguous. Trimming left V 3 bases short and J 0 bases short, with 6 bases between. The CDR3 runs to 14 residues. Per germline, CDR1 SGHRS and CDR2 YFSETQ. The CDR3 bases that were read are TGCGCCAGCAGCTCAACATCAACTAATGAAAAA. Amino acids: CASSSTSTNEK. The whole CDR3 sequence reads CASSSTSTNEKLFF.

Concerning this clone itself: The read finishes 3 residues shy of the CDR3 end, and the germline J gene is used to complete it. The V and J genes are TRBV29-1 and TRBJ1-1; TRBD1 matches at 9 bases. V lost 7 bases, J lost 4 bases, and 7 bases stayed unmatched. The CDR3 loop spans 13 amino acids. The V gene's germline CDR1 is SQVTM and CDR2 ANQGSEA. The sequenced part of the CDR3 DNA is TGCAGCGGAAACAGGGGGCTTGGCACTGAA. Residues: CSGNRGLGTE. The whole CDR3 sequence reads CSGNRGLGTEAFF.

Worth noting for this clone: The read terminates 3 residues ahead of where the CDR3 ends, so the germline J gene completes it. The chain has TRBV30 and TRBJ1-3; no firm D call. V lost 0 bases and J lost 4, with 7 bases in between. The CDR3 is 13 amino acids. The germline gives CDR1 GTSNPN, CDR2 SVGIG (reference sequence). CDR3 in amino acids: CAWSVLGGNTIYF. The covered CDR3 bases are TGTGCCTGGAGTGTATTAGGGGGAAACACC.

About this clone: The germline gene is not matched at one end of the junction; a read error may be the cause. The sequenced fragment ends 3 residues before the CDR3 boundary, so the rest is inferred from the germline J gene. This chain links TRBV2 with TRBJ1-2; 11 bases are a match to TRBD1. The CDR3 totals 15 residues. Germline loops: CDR1 SNHLY, CDR2 FYNNEI. CDR3 DNA (partial): TGTGCCAGCAGCGAAGAGGACAGGGGGCAAAGTGGC. This encodes CASSEEDRGQSG. The whole CDR3 sequence reads CASSEEDRGQSGYTF.

In the case of this clone: The CDR3 goes on 3 residues after the read ends, and that part is filled in from the germline J gene. This sequence joins TRBV5-4 and TRBJ1-5; 7 bases agree with TRBD1. This CDR3 has 14 amino acids. V lost 4 bases and J lost 0; bases outside the gene matches: 1. The germline V gene has CDR1 SGHNT and CDR2 YYREEE (reference sequence). The sequenced CDR3 bases are TGTGCCAGCAGCCCAGGGGGTAGCAATCAGCCC. Its protein product is CASSPGGSNQP. The full CDR3 protein reads CASSPGGSNQPQHF.

Comments on this clone: The read stops 3 residues short of the end of the CDR3; the missing end is completed from the germline J gene. The chain has TRBV7-8 and TRBJ1-6; TRBD1 agrees at 7 bases. The CDR3 covers 16 residues. In germline, CDR1 is SGHVS, CDR2 FQNEAQ. Germline trimming cut 6 bases from V and 3 bases from J; bases unmatched to any gene: 8. CDR3 loop: CASRLRGQIYNSPLHF. The sequenced CDR3 bases are TGTGCCAGCAGATTAAGGGGACAGATCTATAATTCACCC.

In regard to this clone: The read stops 3 residues short of the end of the CDR3; the missing end is completed from the germline J gene. The rearrangement joins TRBV19 to TRBJ1-2, with 9 bases that match TRBD1. CDR3 length: 14 amino acids. CDR1 and CDR2 (germline): LNHDA, SQIVND (reference sequence). Trimming removed 5 bases from V and 3 bases from J; junction bases left unmatched: 4. The CDR3: CASSAQGADYGYTF. CDR3 DNA, as far as it was read: TGTGCCAGTAGTGCACAGGGGGCTGACTATGGC.

Concerning this clone itself: The read stops 3 residues short of the end of the CDR3; the missing end is completed from the germline J gene. V usage is TRBV20-1 and J usage is TRBJ1-2; D is ambiguous. The V gene's germline CDR1 is DFQATT and CDR2 SNEGSKA (reference sequence). Trimming shortened V by 0 bases and J by 4 bases, and 3 bases separated the two germline ends. This CDR3 is 11 amino acids long. The sequenced part of the CDR3 DNA is TGCAGTGCTAGAGATCGCTATGGC. Its translation: CSARDRYG. The complete CDR3 protein is CSARDRYGYTF.

Turning to this clone: The CDR3 goes on 3 residues after the read ends, and that part is filled in from the germline J gene. The chain carries TRBV4-2 and TRBJ2-3, with 7 bases matching TRBD2. With V trimmed by 1 base and J by 3 bases, 7 bases remained unmatched. This CDR3 is built from 16 residues. Per germline, CDR1 LGHNA and CDR2 YNFKEQ. The CDR3 sequence: CASSQGRASGTDTQYF. CDR3 bases read: TGTGCCAGCAGCCAAGGTAGGGCTAGCGGTACAGATACG.

CDR3: CASSDRQGGGELFF. CDR3 bases read: TGTGCCAGCAGTGACCGACAGGGAGGCGGGGAG. The V call is TRBV6-1, the J call TRBJ2-2, with TRBD1 as a possible D gene (7 bases). The sequenced fragment ends 3 residues before the CDR3 boundary, so the rest is inferred from the germline J gene. Deletions cut 3 bases from V and 7 bases from J, with 12 bases between. Germline V lookup: CDR1 MNHNS, CDR2 SASEGT. This CDR3 is 14 amino acids long.

With respect to this clone: Read sequence stops 3 residues before the CDR3 end, and the germline J gene provides the missing end. This chain joins TRBV19 and TRBJ2-1; 9 nucleotides align to TRBD2. The germline CDR1 and CDR2 sequences are LNHDA and SQIVND (reference sequence). V was pared by 7 bases and J by 4 bases, with 8 bases of the junction left unmatched. CDR3 length: 15 amino acids. CDR3: CASIPSSGAYNEQFF. The part of the CDR3 DNA that was read is TGTGCCAGTATCCCCTCTAGCGGGGCTTACAATGAG.

CDR3 DNA (partial): TGCAGTGCTAGGCCCGGGGTCGATCAGCCC. As protein: CSARPGVDQP. The full CDR3 protein is CSARPGVDQPQHF. The chain carries TRBV20-1 and TRBJ1-5, with no clear D. From the germline J gene comes the end of the CDR3, since the read stops 3 residues before it. The CDR3 runs to 13 residues. The germline V and J ends were trimmed by 3 bases and 5 bases, with 11 bases remaining between them. Germline loops: CDR1 DFQATT, CDR2 SNEGSKA (reference sequence).

Worth noting for this clone: The CDR3 is cut off 3 residues early in the read; its end comes from the germline J gene. The chain has TRBV7-3 and TRBJ2-1, with a possible D match to TRBD2 (5 bases). This CDR3 has 16 residues. The germline V and J ends were trimmed by 4 bases and 5 bases, with 18 bases remaining between them. The germline gives CDR1 SGHTA, CDR2 FQGTGA. Incomplete CDR3 DNA: TGTGCCAGCAGCTCCCCGGCTGCAGCGGATAACAATGAG. Residues: CASSSPAAADNNE. The whole CDR3 is CASSSPAAADNNEQFF. Supplemented by reference TRBV7-3 and TRBJ2-1, the full variable domain reads GAGVSQTPSNKVTEKGKYVELRCDPISGHTALYWYRQSLGQGPEFLIYFQGTGAADDSGLPNDRFFAVRPEGSVSTLKIQRTERGDSAVYLCASSSPAAADNNEQFFGPGTRLTVL.

About this clone itself: Read coverage stops 3 residues before the CDR3 terminus; the germline J gene supplies the remainder. The chain combines TRBV5-4 with TRBJ1-1, with D perhaps matching TRBD1 (6 bases). This CDR3 comprises 14 residues. Germline V gene lookup returns CDR1 SGHNT and CDR2 YYREEE (reference sequence). V gave up 9 bases and J gave up 0 bases, with 15 bases separating them. The DNA read from the CDR3 is TGTGCCACCGGGGGGGGGCGGATGAACACTGAA. Protein product: CATGGGRMNTE. The entire CDR3 sequence reads CATGGGRMNTEAFF.

Turning to this clone: The observed sequence ends 3 residues before the CDR3 terminus, with the missing tail filled in from the germline J gene. J is TRBJ1-2 and V is TRBV6-4, with 7 positions matching TRBD1. The CDR3 runs to 15 residues. Germline V gene data show CDR1 as MRHNA and CDR2 as SNTAGT. V lost 5 bases, J lost 3 bases, and 9 bases stayed unmatched. This chain's CDR3 is CASSRNRQGDYGYTF. The DNA read from the CDR3 is TGTGCCAGCAGTAGAAACCGACAGGGCGACTATGGC.